This paragraph reports one T cell receptor (beta chain). Self-reported history from a screening survey and questionnaire set each donor's cohort. In Cohort 3, a recovered donor had either two negative PCRs, clearance, or symptom resolution. The source of the sample is a study of blood T cell repertoires in COVID-19. For the study at large: Whether acute or convalescent, the COVID-19 samples came from the United States, Italy and Spain.

Assay used: immunoSEQ multiplex PCR; TCRdb lists only in-frame clones, some missing. The table has around 240,000 clones, 80% to 90% seen once. Unmatched junction bases numbered 7, after V lost 6 bases and J lost 1 base. CDR1 SGHDT and CDR2 YYEEEE come from the germline V gene. The CDR3 spans 15 residues. Sequenced input: PBMCs or T cells enriched from blood (not recorded which). The chain joins TRBV5-6 to TRBJ1-1, with 9 bases matching TRBD1. The clonotype comes from a woman aged 50 to 60 who had recovered from COVID-19. The CDR3 DNA is TGTGCCAGCACCGACACGGGACAGGGGAACACTGAAGCTTTCTTT. Encoded protein: CASTDTGQGNTEAFF. Together with reference TRBV5-6 and TRBJ1-1, the CDR3 gives the full variable domain: DAGVTQSPTHLIKTRGQQVTLRCSPKSGHDTVSWYQQALGQGPQFIFQYYEEEERQRGNFPDRFSGHQFPNYSSELNVNALLLGDSALYLCASTDTGQGNTEAFFGQGTRLTVV.